These 22 T cell receptor beta chains share one sample of origin, sequenced in a study of blood T cells in healthy people across ages. Together with a sample-barcoded 5' primer, a J-beta primer mix was included in a second PCR lasting about 6 to 11 cycles. TCRdb passed the 5' RACE reads through MiXCR, listing each CDR3 protein once. This table has around 870,000 distinct CDR3 sequences, about 30% appearing once. The sequencing sample was made of blood. These receptor sequences come from a woman of 80 years or more in good health.

In the case of this clonotype: Its ends do not fully match the called genes, so a read error is possible. The rearrangement links TRBV7-8 to TRBJ1-4; the D is unclear. Germline CDR1 reads SGHVS; CDR2 reads FQNEAQ. The CDR3 sequence is 15 residues long. The chain's CDR3 is CASSTSTANNEKRFF. CDR3 nucleotides: TGTGCCAGCAGCACCTCGACGGCTAATAATGAAAAACGGTTTTTT.

J is TRBJ1-5 and V is TRBV6-2 or TRBV6-3; D not resolved. Germline loops: CDR1 MNHEY, CDR2 SVGEGT. The CDR3 runs to 15 residues. Trimming shortened V by 7 bases and J by 1 base, and 14 bases separated the two germline ends. CDR3 amino acids: CASKVTVESNQPQHF. DNA for the CDR3: TGTGCCAGCAAAGTCACGGTGGAGAGCAATCAGCCCCAGCATTTT.

This clonotype showed up many times. CDR3 sequence reads: CASSLAEGRNSPLHF. CDR3 in DNA: TGTGCCAGCAGCTTAGCCGAGGGTAGGAATTCACCCCTCCACTTT. This chain links TRBV7-9 with TRBJ1-6; D gene uncertain. The CDR3 runs to 15 residues. V was cut by 0 bases and J by 7 bases, with 10 bases left in between. Germline V gene lookup returns CDR1 SEHNR and CDR2 FQNEAQ (reference sequence).

In regard to this clonotype: A much larger clone differs by one base, so this may be a read error. The J gene is TRBJ2-1, the V gene TRBV6-2 or TRBV6-3, with 15 nucleotides matching TRBD2. Germline V gives CDR1 MNHEY, CDR2 SVGEGT. The CDR3 totals 18 residues. V lost 4 bases and J lost 9; bases outside the gene matches: 13. The CDR3 region is CASSSPGLAGGLWSEQFF. DNA of the CDR3: TGTGCCAGCAGTTCCCCCGGACTAGCGGGGGGGCTTTGGAGTGAGCAGTTCTTC.

This clonotype was detected ten times or more. The rearrangement joins TRBV5-1 to TRBJ2-1, with 9 bases that match TRBD2. V lost 2 bases, J lost 3 bases, and 6 bases stayed unmatched. The CDR3 has 16 residues. The germline V gene encodes CDR1 SGHRS and CDR2 YFSETQ. CDR3 in DNA: TGCGCCAGCAGCTTTGGCGGGGGGGCGATCTACAATGAGCAGTTCTTC. Residues: CASSFGGGAIYNEQFF.

On this clonotype itself: This could be a read error, since a much larger clone is one nucleotide away. V gene TRBV28 combines with J gene TRBJ2-1; 11 positions match TRBD2. The junction had 13 bases not matched to a gene; V was cut back by 8 bases and J by 13 bases. CDR1 MDHEN and CDR2 SYDVKM come from the germline V gene. This CDR3 has 14 amino acids. In DNA form, the CDR3 reads TGTGCCAGCTTAAATAGCGGGGGGGTTGAGACCCAGTTCTTC. Encoded protein: CASLNSGGVETQFF.

This rearrangement joins TRBV19 to TRBJ1-5, with D unresolved. CDR1 is LNHDA, CDR2 SQIVND, per germline (reference sequence). This CDR3 has 16 amino acids. Trimming shortened V by 4 bases and J by 4 bases, and 17 bases separated the two germline ends. The CDR3 loop reads CASSSWRADLNQPQHF. The CDR3 nucleotides read TGTGCCAGTAGTAGTTGGAGGGCAGACCTTAATCAGCCCCAGCATTTT.

With regard to this clonotype: A much larger clone lies one base from this, so it may be a read error. V and J are TRBV7-9 and TRBJ2-3; 8 bases align to TRBD2. From germline, CDR1 is SEHNR and CDR2 FQNEAQ (reference sequence). This CDR3 spans 15 amino acids. J gave up 6 bases and V 5 bases, and 10 bases lay outside the gene matches. The CDR3 sequence: CASSPSGGGGDTQYF. The DNA of the CDR3 is TGTGCCAGCAGCCCATCCGGGGGGGGCGGGGATACGCAGTATTTT.

This clonotype was observed a handful of times. This sequence joins TRBV6-1 and TRBJ1-5; 9 positions agree with TRBD1. Germline-derived CDR1 and CDR2 are MNHNS and SASEGT. The CDR3 spans 18 residues. V was pared by 3 bases and J by 5 bases, with 14 bases of the junction left unmatched. The CDR3 loop is CASSDPGQGVFGDQPQHF. DNA for the CDR3: TGTGCCAGCAGTGATCCGGGACAGGGAGTGTTTGGGGATCAGCCCCAGCATTTT.

J is TRBJ2-5 and V is TRBV27; 8 bases align to TRBD2. The J call is in doubt because the DNA end fits TRBJ2-7 better. The germline CDR1 and CDR2 sequences are MNHEY and SMNVEV (reference sequence). This CDR3 has 15 residues. The CDR3 loop is CASSLGALTSDEQYF. The CDR3 nucleotides read TGTGCCAGCAGTTTAGGAGCCCTGACTAGCGACGAGCAGTACTTC.

The chain is built from TRBV2 and TRBJ2-7; TRBD1 matches at 7 bases. The V segment lost 4 bases and the J segment 10 bases; nucleotides outside the gene matches: 10. From germline, CDR1 is SNHLY and CDR2 FYNNEI. The CDR3 is 13 residues long. The CDR3 nucleotides read TGTGCCAGCAGTGTTGGACAGGTAGAGATCCAGTACTTC. Its protein product is CASSVGQVEIQYF.

This clonotype was recorded at least ten times. The chain combines TRBV10-3 with TRBJ1-2; maybe TRBD1 (6 bases). V lost 8 bases and J lost 5, with 12 bases in between. Germline V gene data show CDR1 as ENHRY and CDR2 as SYGVKD. This CDR3 has 12 residues. In DNA, the CDR3 is TGTGCCATCGAGGAGACAGGTTATGGCTACACCTTC. It codes for CAIEETGYGYTF.

The rearrangement joins TRBV12-3 or TRBV12-4 to TRBJ2-3, with 15 bases fitting TRBD2. CDR3 length: 19 amino acids. The J segment lost 6 bases and the V segment lost 6 bases, leaving 16 bases of the junction unmatched. The chain's CDR3 is CASSPWDRGTSGGLDTQYF. The CDR3 DNA is TGTGCCAGCAGCCCCTGGGACCGAGGGACTAGCGGGGGGTTGGATACGCAGTATTTT.

This clonotype came up a few times. With a much larger clone just one base away, this may be a read error. The genes are TRBV27 and TRBJ1-2; no reliable D call. The germline CDR1 and CDR2 sequences are MNHEY and SMNVEV (reference sequence). V lost 6 bases, J lost 1 base, and 9 bases lay in between. The CDR3 contains 13 residues. The CDR3 reads CASRLYLNYGYTF. The CDR3 region has the DNA TGTGCCAGCAGGCTATATCTTAACTATGGCTACACCTTC.

This clonotype was picked up many times. The chain joins TRBV7-9 to TRBJ2-3; TRBD2 matches 8 bases. Germline CDR1 reads SEHNR; CDR2 reads FQNEAQ (reference sequence). This CDR3 is built from 18 residues. The V segment lost 1 base and the J segment 1 base; nucleotides outside the gene matches: 10. DNA of the CDR3: TGTGCCAGCAGCTTAGGCCTAGCGGGTGTTTCGCGCACAGATACGCAGTATTTT. It codes for CASSLGLAGVSRTDTQYF.

Worth noting for this clonotype: One end of the junction fails to match germline, which may point to a read error. For the CDR3, the DNA is TGTGCCAACAGTTACTCGTTACAGGGAATGGGTAACTATGGCTACACCTTC. Protein product: CANSYSLQGMGNYGYTF. The chain is built from TRBV6-5 and TRBJ1-2, with D possibly matching TRBD1 (6 bases). This CDR3 has 17 residues. Germline V gene lookup returns CDR1 MNHEY and CDR2 SVGAGI.

This clonotype was found many times. The rearrangement uses TRBV20-1 and TRBJ2-1, with 8 bases identical to TRBD2. J was trimmed by 5 bases and V by 1 base; bases with no gene match: 7. CDR1 is DFQATT, CDR2 SNEGSKA, per germline (reference sequence). The CDR3 covers 15 residues. The CDR3 reads CSARGTGGVNNEQFF. The CDR3 coding sequence is TGCAGTGCTAGAGGAACCGGGGGGGTAAACAATGAGCAGTTCTTC.

This clonotype was recorded at least ten times. The junction differs from germline at one of its ends, possibly a read error. The chain carries TRBV25-1 and TRBJ2-3, with D unresolved. The germline gives CDR1 MGHDK, CDR2 SYGVNS. The length of the CDR3 is 13 residues. CDR3 in amino acids: CASSRQLTDTQYF. CDR3 coding DNA: TGCGCCAGCAGCCGCCAGCTCACAGATACGCAGTATTTT. The complete variable domain, with remaining parts taken from reference TRBV25-1 and TRBJ2-3, reads EADIYQTPRYLVIGTGKKITLECSQTMGHDKMYWYQQDPGMELHLIHYSYGVNSTEKGDLSSESTVSRIRTEHFPLTLESARPSHTSQYLCASSRQLTDTQYFGPGTRLTVL.

This clonotype showed up just a few times. A much more abundant neighbour one base away suggests this may be a read error. The DNA is omitted, as the CDR3 cannot be located on it reliably, and the CDR3 follows TCRdb's listing. This chain uses TRBV20-1 with TRBJ1-2. Germline assignment: CDR1 DFQATT and CDR2 SNEGSKA (reference sequence). With termini counted, the CDR3 has 11 amino acids. CDR3: CSGMANYGCTF.

Notes on this clonotype: It may be a read error: a sequence one base away is much more abundant. The chain links TRBV4-2 to TRBJ2-3; D unresolved. The CDR3 contains 15 residues. CDR1 and CDR2 (germline): LGHNA, YNFKEQ. CDR3 DNA sequence: TGTACCAGCAGCCAAGAATGGCAGAACACAGATACGCAGTATTTT. It codes for CTSSQEWQNTDTQYF.

The J gene is TRBJ2-1, the V gene TRBV7-2; no clear D. Trimming removed 4 bases at V and 7 bases at J, with 11 bases between. The CDR3 loop spans 13 amino acids. CDR1 and CDR2 (germline): SGHTA, FQGNSA. DNA of the CDR3: TGTGCCAGCAGCTCGGTCGGTACAAATGAGCAGTTCTTC. As protein: CASSSVGTNEQFF.

The V call is TRBV7-9, the J call TRBJ1-2; the D gene is possibly TRBD1 (6 bases). Trimming cost V 11 bases and J 8 bases, with 12 bases left between them. Germline V gene lookup returns CDR1 SEHNR and CDR2 FQNEAQ (reference sequence). This CDR3 has 10 residues. The chain's CDR3 is CARGQGGYTF. CDR3 in DNA: TGTGCCCGGGGCCAGGGGGGCTACACCTTC. The entire variable domain, with the rest obtained from reference TRBV7-9 and TRBJ1-2, is as follows: DTGVSQNPRHKITKRGQNVTFRCDPISEHNRLYWYRQTLGQGPEFLTYFQNEAQLEKSRLLSDRFSAERPKGSFSTLEIQRTEQGDSAMYLCARGQGGYTFGSGTRLTVV.